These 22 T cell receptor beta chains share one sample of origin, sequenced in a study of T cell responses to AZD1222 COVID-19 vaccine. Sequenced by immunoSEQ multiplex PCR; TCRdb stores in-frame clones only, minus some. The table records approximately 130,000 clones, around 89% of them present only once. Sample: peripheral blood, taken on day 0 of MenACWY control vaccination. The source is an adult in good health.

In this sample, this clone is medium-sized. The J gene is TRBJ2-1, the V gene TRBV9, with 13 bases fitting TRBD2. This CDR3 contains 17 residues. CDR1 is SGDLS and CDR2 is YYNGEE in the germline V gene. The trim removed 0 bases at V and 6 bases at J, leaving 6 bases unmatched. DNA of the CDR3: TGTGCCAGCAGCGTAGAAGGAGGACTAGCGGGAGTCAATGAGCAGTTCTTC. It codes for CASSVEGGLAGVNEQFF.

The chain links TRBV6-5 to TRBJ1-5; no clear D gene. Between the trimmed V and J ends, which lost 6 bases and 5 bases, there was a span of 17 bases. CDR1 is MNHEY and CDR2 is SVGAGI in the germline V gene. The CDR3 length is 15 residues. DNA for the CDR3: TGTGCCAGCAGGGATAGTCTTTTTTCGGATCAGCCCCAGCATTTT. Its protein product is CASRDSLFSDQPQHF.

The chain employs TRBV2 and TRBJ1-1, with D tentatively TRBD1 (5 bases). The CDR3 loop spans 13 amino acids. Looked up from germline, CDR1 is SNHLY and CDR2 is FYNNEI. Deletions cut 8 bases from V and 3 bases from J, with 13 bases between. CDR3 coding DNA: TGTGCCAGCTCCCCTGGGGGACACACTGAAGCTTTCTTT. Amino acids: CASSPGGHTEAFF. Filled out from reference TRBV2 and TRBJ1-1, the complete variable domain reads EPEVTQTPSHQVTQMGQEVILRCVPISNHLYFYWYRQILGQKVEFLVSFYNNEISEKSEIFDDQFSVERPDGSNFTLKIRSTKLEDSAMYFCASSPGGHTEAFFGQGTRLTVV.

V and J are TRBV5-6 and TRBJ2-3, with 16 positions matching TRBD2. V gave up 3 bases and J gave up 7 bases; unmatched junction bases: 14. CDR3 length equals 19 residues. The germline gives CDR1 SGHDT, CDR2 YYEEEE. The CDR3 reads CASSSGLAGGSRGRHTQYF. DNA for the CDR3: TGTGCCAGCAGCTCGGGACTAGCGGGAGGGTCAAGGGGTCGTCATACGCAGTATTTT.

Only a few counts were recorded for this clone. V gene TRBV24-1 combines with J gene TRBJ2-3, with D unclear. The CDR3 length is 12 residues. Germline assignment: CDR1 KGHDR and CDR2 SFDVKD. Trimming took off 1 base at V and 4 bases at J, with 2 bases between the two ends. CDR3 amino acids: CATSDFSDTQYF. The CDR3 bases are TGTGCCACCAGTGATTTTTCAGATACGCAGTATTTT.

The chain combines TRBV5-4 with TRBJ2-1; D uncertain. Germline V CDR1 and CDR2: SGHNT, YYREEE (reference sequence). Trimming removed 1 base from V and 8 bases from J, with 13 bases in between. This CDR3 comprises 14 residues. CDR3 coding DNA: TGTGCCAGCAGCTTGTCCCCAGCGCACGATGAGCAGTTCTTC. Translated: CASSLSPAHDEQFF.

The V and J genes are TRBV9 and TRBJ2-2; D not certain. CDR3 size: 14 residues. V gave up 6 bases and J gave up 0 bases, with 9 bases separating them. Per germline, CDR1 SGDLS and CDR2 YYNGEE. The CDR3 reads CASMAAANTGELFF. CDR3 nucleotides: TGTGCCAGCATGGCAGCCGCGAACACCGGGGAGCTGTTTTTT.

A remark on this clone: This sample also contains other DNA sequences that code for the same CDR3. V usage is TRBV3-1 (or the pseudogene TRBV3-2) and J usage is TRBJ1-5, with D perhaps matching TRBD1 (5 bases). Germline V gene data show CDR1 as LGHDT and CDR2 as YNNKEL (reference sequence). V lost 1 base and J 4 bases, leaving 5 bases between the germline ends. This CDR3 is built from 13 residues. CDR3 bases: TGTGCCAGCAGCCAAGGGGGGAATCAGCCCCAGCATTTT. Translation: CASSQGGNQPQHF.

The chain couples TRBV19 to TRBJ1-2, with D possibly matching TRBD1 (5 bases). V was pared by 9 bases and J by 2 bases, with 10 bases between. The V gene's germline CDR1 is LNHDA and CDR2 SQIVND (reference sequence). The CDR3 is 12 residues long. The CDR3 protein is CASTRQNYGYTF. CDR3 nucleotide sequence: TGTGCCAGCACTCGACAGAACTATGGCTACACCTTC.

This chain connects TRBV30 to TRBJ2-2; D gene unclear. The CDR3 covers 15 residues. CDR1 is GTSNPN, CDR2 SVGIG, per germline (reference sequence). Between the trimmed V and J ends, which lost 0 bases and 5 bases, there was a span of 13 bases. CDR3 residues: CAWSVFEPLTGELFF. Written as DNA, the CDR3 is TGTGCCTGGAGTGTATTTGAACCTTTGACCGGGGAGCTGTTTTTT. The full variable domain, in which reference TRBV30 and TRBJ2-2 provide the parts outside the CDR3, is SQTIHQWPATLVQPVGSPLSLECTVEGTSNPNLYWYRQAAGRGLQLLFYSVGIGQISSEVPQNLSASRPQDRQFILSSKKLLLSDSGFYLCAWSVFEPLTGELFFGEGSRLTVL.

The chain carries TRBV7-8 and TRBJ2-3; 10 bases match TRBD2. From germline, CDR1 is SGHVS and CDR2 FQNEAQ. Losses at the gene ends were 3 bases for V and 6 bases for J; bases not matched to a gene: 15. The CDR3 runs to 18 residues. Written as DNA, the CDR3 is TGTGCCAGCAGCTTTATGGCTAGCGGGAGTATTGTAAGGGATACGCAGTATTTT. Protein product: CASSFMASGSIVRDTQYF.

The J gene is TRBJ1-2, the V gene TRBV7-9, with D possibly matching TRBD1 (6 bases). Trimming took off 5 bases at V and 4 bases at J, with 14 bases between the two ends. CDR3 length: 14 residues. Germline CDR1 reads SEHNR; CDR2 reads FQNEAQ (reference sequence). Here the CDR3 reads CASSPGGRPYGYTF. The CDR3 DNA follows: TGTGCCAGCAGCCCTGGGGGGCGCCCCTATGGCTACACCTTC.

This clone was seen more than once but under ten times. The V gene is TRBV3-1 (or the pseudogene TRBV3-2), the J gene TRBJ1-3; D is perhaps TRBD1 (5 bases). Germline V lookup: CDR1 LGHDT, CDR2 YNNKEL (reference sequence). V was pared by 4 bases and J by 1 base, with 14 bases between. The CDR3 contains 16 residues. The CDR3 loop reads CASSPGGVLSGNTIYF. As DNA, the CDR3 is TGTGCCAGCAGCCCTGGGGGGGTTCTGTCTGGAAACACCATATATTTT.

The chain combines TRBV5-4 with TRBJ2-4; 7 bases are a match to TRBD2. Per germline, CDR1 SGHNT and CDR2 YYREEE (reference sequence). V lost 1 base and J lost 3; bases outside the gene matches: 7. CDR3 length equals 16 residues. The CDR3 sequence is CASSLPVGGSKNIQYF. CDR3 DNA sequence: TGTGCCAGCAGCTTGCCTGTAGGCGGGAGCAAAAACATTCAGTACTTC. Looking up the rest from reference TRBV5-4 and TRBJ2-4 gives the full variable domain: ETGVTQSPTHLIKTRGQQVTLRCSSQSGHNTVSWYQQALGQGPQFIFQYYREEENGRGNFPPRFSGLQFPNYSSELNVNALELDDSALYLCASSLPVGGSKNIQYFGAGTRLSVL.

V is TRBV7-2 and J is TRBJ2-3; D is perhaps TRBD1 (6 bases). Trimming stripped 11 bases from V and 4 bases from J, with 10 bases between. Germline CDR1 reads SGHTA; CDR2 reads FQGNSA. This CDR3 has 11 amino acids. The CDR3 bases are TGTGCCGTGGGGGCAGCAGATACGCAGTATTTT. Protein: CAVGAADTQYF. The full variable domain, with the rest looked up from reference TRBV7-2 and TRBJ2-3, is GAGVSQSPSNKVTEKGKDVELRCDPISGHTALYWYRQSLGQGLEFLIYFQGNSAPDKSGLPSDRFSAERTGGSVSTLTIQRTQQEDSAVYLCAVGAADTQYFGPGTRLTVL.

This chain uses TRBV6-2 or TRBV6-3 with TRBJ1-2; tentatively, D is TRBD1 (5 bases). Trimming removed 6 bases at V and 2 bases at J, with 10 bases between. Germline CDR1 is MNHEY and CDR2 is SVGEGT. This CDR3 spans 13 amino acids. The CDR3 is CASSDPGNYGYTF. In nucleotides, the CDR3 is TGTGCCAGCAGCGACCCAGGGAACTATGGCTACACCTTC.

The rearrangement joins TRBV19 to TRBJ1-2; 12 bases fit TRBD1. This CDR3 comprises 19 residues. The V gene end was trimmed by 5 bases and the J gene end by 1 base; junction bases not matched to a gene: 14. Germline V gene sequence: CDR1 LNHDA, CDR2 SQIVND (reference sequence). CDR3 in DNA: TGTGCCAGTAGTCTCCCGGTGGGGACAGGGGGCGCAGATAACTATGGCTACACCTTC. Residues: CASSLPVGTGGADNYGYTF.

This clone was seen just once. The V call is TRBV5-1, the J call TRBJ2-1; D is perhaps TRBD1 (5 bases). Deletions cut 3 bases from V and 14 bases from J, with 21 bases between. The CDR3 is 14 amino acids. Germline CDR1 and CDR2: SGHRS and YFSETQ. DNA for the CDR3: TGCGCCAGCAGCTGGGCCGGTTCGGACCAAGGGGAGTTCTTC. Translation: CASSWAGSDQGEFF.

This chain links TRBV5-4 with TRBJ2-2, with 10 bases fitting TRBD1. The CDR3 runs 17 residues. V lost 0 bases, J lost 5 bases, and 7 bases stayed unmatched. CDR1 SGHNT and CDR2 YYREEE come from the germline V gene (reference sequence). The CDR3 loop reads CASSLGQGAGVTGELFF. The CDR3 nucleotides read TGTGCCAGCAGCTTGGGACAGGGGGCTGGGGTTACCGGGGAGCTGTTTTTT.

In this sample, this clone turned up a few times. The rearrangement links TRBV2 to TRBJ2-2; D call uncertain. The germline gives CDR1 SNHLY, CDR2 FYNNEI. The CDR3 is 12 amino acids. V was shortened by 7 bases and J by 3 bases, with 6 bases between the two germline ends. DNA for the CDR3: TGTGCCAGCACCGCCGACACCGGGGAGCTGTTTTTT. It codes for CASTADTGELFF.

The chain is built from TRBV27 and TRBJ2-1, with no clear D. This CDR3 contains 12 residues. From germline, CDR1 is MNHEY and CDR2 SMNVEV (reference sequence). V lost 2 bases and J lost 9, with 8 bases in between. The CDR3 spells CASSLPRSEQFF. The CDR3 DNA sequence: TGTGCCAGCAGTTTACCCCGGAGTGAGCAGTTCTTC.

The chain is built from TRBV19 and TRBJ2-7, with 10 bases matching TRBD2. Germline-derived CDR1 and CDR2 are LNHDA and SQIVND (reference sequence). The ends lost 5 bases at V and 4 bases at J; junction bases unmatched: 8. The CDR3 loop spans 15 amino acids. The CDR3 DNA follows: TGTGCCAGTAGTTCCAGGACTAGCGGAGTTTACGAGCAGTACTTC. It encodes CASSSRTSGVYEQYF.